This T cell receptor beta chain was recovered during a study of T cell repertoires in cytomegalovirus infection. The overall study: Public signatures in TCR beta pointed to CMV infection and matching HLA type.

Trimming removed 1 base from V and 8 bases from J, with 3 bases in between. CDR3 size: 12 residues. CDR1 and CDR2 from the germline V gene are SGHAT and FQNNGV. This clonotype has just a few counts. Its antigen is currently unknown. TCRdb re-analysed the reads in MiXCR, keeping a single row per CDR3 protein. The sample carries around 340,000 distinct CDR3 sequences, roughly 28% recorded once. This clonotype originated in a human donor in good health (CMV status not recorded). Some clones in this sample may be carry-over from other donors' samples. Sample: cultured PBMCs, taken from culture after CMV antigen stimulation. This sequence joins TRBV11-2 and TRBJ1-6; unclear D gene. The CDR3 DNA reads TGTGCCAGCAGCTTAGCTTATTCACCCCTCCACTTT. Protein product: CASSLAYSPLHF. Variable domain in full (rest from reference TRBV11-2 and TRBJ1-6): EAGVAQSPRYKIIEKRQSVAFWCNPISGHATLYWYQQILGQGPKLLIQFQNNGVVDDSQLPKDRFSAERLKGVDSTLKIQPAKLEDSAVYLCASSLAYSPLHFGNGTRLTVT.